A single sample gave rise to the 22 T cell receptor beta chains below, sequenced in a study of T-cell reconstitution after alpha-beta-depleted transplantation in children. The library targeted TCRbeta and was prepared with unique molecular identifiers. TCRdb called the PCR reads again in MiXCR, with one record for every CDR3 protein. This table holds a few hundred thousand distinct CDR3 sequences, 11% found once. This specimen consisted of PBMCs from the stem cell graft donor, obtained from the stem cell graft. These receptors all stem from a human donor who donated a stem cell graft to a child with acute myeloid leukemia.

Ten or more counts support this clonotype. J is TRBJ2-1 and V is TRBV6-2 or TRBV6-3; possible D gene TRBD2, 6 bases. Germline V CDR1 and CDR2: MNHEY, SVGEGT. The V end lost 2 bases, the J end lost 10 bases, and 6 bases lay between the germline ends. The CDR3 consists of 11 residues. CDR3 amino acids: CASSYGGEQFF. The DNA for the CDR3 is TGTGCCAGCAGTTACGGGGGGGAGCAGTTCTTC.

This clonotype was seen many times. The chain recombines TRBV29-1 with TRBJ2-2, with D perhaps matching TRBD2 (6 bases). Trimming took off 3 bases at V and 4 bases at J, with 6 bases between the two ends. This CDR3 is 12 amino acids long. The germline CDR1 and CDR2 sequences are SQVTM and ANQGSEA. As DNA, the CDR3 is TGCAGCGTTGACGGGGGCACCGGGGAGCTGTTTTTT. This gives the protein CSVDGGTGELFF.

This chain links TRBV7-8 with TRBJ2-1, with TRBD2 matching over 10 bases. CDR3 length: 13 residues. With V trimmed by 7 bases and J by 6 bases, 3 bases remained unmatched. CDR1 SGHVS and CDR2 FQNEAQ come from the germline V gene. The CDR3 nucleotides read TGTGCCAGCATTAGCGGGAGGTCCAATGAGCAGTTCTTC. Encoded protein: CASISGRSNEQFF.

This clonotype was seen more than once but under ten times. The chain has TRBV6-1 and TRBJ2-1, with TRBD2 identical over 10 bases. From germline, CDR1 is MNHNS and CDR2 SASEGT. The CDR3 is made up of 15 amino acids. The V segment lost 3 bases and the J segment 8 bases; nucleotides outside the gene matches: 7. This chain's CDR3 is CASSDHSGRADEQFF. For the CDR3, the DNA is TGTGCCAGCAGTGATCACAGCGGGAGGGCCGATGAGCAGTTCTTC.

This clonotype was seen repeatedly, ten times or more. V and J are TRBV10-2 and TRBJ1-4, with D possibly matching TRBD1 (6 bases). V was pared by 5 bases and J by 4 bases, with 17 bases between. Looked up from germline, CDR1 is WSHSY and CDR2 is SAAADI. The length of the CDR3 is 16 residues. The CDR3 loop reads CASSLSRQAHNEKLFF. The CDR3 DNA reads TGCGCCAGCAGTCTCTCCAGACAGGCCCATAATGAAAAACTGTTTTTT.

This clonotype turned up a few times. This chain's CDR3 is CSASGGIPYNEQFF. CDR3 in DNA: TGCAGTGCTAGCGGGGGGATCCCCTACAATGAGCAGTTCTTC. The chain links TRBV20-1 to TRBJ2-1, with 7 bases aligning to TRBD2. CDR3 length equals 14 residues. The germline V gene encodes CDR1 DFQATT and CDR2 SNEGSKA (reference sequence). The ends lost 3 bases at V and 2 bases at J; junction bases unmatched: 4.

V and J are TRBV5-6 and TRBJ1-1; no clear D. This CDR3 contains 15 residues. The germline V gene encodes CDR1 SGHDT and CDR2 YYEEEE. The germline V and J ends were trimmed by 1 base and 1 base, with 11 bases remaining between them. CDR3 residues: CASSLFGRENTEAFF. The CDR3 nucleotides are TGTGCCAGCAGCTTGTTTGGCCGGGAGAACACTGAAGCTTTCTTT.

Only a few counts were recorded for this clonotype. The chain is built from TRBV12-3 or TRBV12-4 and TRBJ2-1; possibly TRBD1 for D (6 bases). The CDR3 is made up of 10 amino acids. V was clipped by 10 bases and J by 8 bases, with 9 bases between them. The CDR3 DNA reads TGTGCCAACAGGGTATATGAGCAGTTCTTC. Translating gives CANRVYEQFF.

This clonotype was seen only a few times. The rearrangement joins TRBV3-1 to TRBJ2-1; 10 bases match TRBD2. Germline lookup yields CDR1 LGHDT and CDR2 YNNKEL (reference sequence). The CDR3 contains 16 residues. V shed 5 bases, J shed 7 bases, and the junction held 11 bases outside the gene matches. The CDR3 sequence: CASSSGGSGRWNEQFF. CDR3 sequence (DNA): TGTGCCAGCAGCTCCGGTGGTAGCGGGAGGTGGAATGAGCAGTTCTTC.

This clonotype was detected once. The CDR3 region is CASSLTSSEQYF. In nucleotides, the CDR3 is TGTGCCAGCAGCCTTACTAGCTCCGAGCAGTACTTC. The chain couples TRBV7-8 to TRBJ2-7, with a weak D call TRBD2 (6 bases). V lost 5 bases, J lost 6 bases, and 11 bases lay in between. This CDR3 is built from 12 residues. CDR1 and CDR2 (germline): SGHVS, FQNEAQ.

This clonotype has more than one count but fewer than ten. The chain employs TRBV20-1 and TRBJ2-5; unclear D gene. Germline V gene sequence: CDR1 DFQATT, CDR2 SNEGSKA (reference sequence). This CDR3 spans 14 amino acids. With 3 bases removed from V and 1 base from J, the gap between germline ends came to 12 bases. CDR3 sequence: CSARKLNLQETQYF. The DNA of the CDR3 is TGCAGTGCTAGGAAACTAAACCTCCAAGAGACCCAGTACTTC.

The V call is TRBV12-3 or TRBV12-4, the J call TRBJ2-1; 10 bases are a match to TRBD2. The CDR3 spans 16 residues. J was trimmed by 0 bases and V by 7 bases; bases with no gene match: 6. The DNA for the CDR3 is TGTGCCAGCACCCTAGCGGGAGCCAGCTCCTACAATGAGCAGTTCTTC. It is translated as CASTLAGASSYNEQFF.

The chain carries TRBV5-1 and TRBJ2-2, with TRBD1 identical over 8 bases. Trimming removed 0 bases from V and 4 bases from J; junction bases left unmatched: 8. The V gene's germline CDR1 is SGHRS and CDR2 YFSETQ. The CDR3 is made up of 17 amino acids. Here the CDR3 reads CASSLDSGQVGTGELFF. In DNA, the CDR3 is TGCGCCAGCAGCTTGGATTCGGGACAGGTTGGCACCGGGGAGCTGTTTTTT.

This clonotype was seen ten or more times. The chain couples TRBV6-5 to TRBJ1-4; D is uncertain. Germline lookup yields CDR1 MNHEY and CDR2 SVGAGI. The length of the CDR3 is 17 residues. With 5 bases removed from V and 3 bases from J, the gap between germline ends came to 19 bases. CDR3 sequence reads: CASSPSPGGRSNEKLFF. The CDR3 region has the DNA TGTGCCAGCAGTCCCTCACCGGGCGGACGGTCTAATGAAAAACTGTTTTTT.

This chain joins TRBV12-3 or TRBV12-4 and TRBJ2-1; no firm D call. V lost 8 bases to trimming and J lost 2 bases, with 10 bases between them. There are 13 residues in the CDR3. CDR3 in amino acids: CASGWETYNEQFF. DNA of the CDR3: TGTGCCAGCGGGTGGGAAACCTACAATGAGCAGTTCTTC.

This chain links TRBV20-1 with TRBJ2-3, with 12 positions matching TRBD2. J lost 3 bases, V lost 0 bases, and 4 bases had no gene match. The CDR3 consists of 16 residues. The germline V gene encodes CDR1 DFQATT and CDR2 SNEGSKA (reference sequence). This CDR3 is CSARDPTSGSTDTQYF. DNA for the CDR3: TGCAGTGCTAGAGACCCGACTAGCGGGAGTACAGATACGCAGTATTTT.

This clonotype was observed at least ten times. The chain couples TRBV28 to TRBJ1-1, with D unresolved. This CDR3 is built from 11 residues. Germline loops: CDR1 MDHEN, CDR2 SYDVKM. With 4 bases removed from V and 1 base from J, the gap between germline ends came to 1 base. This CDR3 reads CASSSNTEAFF. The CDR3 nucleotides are TGTGCCAGCAGTTCGAACACTGAAGCTTTCTTT.

The CDR3 here is CASSLGTGPETQYF. CDR3 coding DNA: TGCGCCAGCAGCTTAGGGACAGGGCCAGAGACCCAGTACTTC. The chain combines TRBV5-1 with TRBJ2-5; the match to TRBD1 covers 9 bases. This CDR3 has 14 amino acids. The V and J ends lost 2 bases and 4 bases, in that order; junction bases with no gene match: 3. Germline loops: CDR1 SGHRS, CDR2 YFSETQ.

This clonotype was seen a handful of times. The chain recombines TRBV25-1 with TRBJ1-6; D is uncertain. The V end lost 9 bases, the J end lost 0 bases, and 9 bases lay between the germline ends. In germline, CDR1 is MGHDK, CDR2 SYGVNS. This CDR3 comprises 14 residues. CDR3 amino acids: CASVASSYNSPLHF. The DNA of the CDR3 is TGTGCCAGTGTAGCGAGCTCCTATAATTCACCCCTCCACTTT. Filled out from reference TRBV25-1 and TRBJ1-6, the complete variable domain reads EADIYQTPRYLVIGTGKKITLECSQTMGHDKMYWYQQDPGMELHLIHYSYGVNSTEKGDLSSESTVSRIRTEHFPLTLESARPSHTSQYLCASVASSYNSPLHFGNGTRLTVT.

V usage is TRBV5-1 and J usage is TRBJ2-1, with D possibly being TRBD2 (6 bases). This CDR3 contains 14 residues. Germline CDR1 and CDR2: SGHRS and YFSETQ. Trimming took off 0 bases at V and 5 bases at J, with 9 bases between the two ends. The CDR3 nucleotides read TGCGCCAGCAGCTTGGGGGACTCAAACAATGAGCAGTTCTTC. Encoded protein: CASSLGDSNNEQFF.

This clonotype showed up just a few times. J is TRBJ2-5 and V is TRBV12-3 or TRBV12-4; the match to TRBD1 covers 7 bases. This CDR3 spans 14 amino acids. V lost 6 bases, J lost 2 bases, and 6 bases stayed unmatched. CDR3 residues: CASRLGTAQETQYF. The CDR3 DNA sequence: TGTGCCAGCAGATTGGGGACAGCACAAGAGACCCAGTACTTC.

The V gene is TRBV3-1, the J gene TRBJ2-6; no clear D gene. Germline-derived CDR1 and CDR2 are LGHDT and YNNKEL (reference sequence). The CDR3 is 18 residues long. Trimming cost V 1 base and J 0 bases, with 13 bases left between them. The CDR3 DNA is TGTGCCAGCAGCCAAGCAACGGGTTCTTCCTCTGGGGCCAACGTCCTGACTTTC. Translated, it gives CASSQATGSSSGANVLTF.